These 19 T cell receptor beta chains originate from one sample sequenced in a study of blood T cell repertoires in COVID-19. Generated by immunoSEQ multiplex PCR, the TCRdb table keeps only in-frame clones and is missing some. Here the sample spans about 68,000 clones, more than 70% being singletons. What was sequenced was peripheral blood. The source of these receptors is a man aged 50-60 years with active COVID-19.

This clone was observed a single time. This chain joins TRBV9 and TRBJ2-7, with D possibly being TRBD2 (6 bases). Germline V CDR1 and CDR2: SGDLS, YYNGEE. Trimming took 0 bases from V and 1 from J, leaving 11 bases between them. This CDR3 is built from 15 residues. The CDR3 sequence: CASSVEGSGSYEQYF. The CDR3 DNA sequence: TGTGCCAGCAGCGTAGAAGGTAGCGGATCCTACGAGCAGTACTTC.

V is TRBV29-1 and J is TRBJ1-1; 10 bases fit TRBD1. Unmatched junction bases numbered 6, after V lost 7 bases and J lost 7 bases. Germline-derived CDR1 and CDR2 are SQVTM and ANQGSEA. The CDR3 runs to 12 residues. Here the CDR3 DNA reads TGCAGCGCCCAGGGACAGGGGCATGAAGCTTTCTTT. Protein: CSAQGQGHEAFF.

The chain employs TRBV7-9 and TRBJ1-4; TRBD1 matches 10 bases. The CDR3 spans 15 residues. Per the germline V gene, CDR1 is SEHNR and CDR2 is FQNEAQ (reference sequence). The V and J ends lost 6 bases and 11 bases, in that order; junction bases with no gene match: 12. The CDR3 sequence is CASSSPGQGRGKLFF. CDR3 DNA: TGTGCCAGCAGTTCTCCGGGACAGGGGCGCGGGAAACTGTTTTTT.

This chain uses TRBV29-1 with TRBJ2-1; D is unresolved. Germline V CDR1 and CDR2: SQVTM, ANQGSEA. The CDR3 runs to 14 residues. Trimming took 1 base from V and 3 from J, leaving 10 bases between them. This CDR3 reads CSVEATQSYNEQFF. CDR3 in DNA: TGCAGCGTTGAAGCCACACAGAGCTACAATGAGCAGTTCTTC.

Only one count was recorded for this clone. The chain joins TRBV6-5 to TRBJ2-7; possibly TRBD1 for D (6 bases). Germline CDR1 MNHEY, CDR2 SVGAGI. Trimming left V 2 bases short and J 2 bases short, with 10 bases between. CDR3 length: 14 amino acids. The CDR3 is CASSYNQGTYEQYF. The CDR3 DNA follows: TGTGCCAGCAGTTACAATCAGGGGACCTACGAGCAGTACTTC.

This chain connects TRBV5-1 to TRBJ2-7, with TRBD1 matching over 10 bases. The length of the CDR3 is 15 residues. Germline values: CDR1 SGHRS, CDR2 YFSETQ. V was pared by 4 bases and J by 0 bases, with 4 bases of the junction left unmatched. CDR3 amino acids: CASSPRTGGSYEQYF. DNA for the CDR3: TGCGCCAGCAGCCCCCGGACAGGGGGCTCCTACGAGCAGTACTTC.

The V gene is TRBV5-6, the J gene TRBJ1-4; D gene uncertain. Germline CDR1 and CDR2: SGHDT and YYEEEE. Trimming shortened V by 0 bases and J by 5 bases, and 8 bases separated the two germline ends. The CDR3 runs to 14 residues. The CDR3 reads CASSLARRNEKLFF. As DNA, the CDR3 is TGTGCCAGCAGCTTGGCTAGACGCAATGAAAAACTGTTTTTT.

The V and J genes are TRBV5-4 and TRBJ2-2; tentative D call: TRBD2 (7 bases). Trimming removed 0 bases at V and 5 bases at J, with 11 bases between. In germline, CDR1 is SGHNT, CDR2 YYREEE (reference sequence). CDR3 size: 15 residues. CDR3 DNA sequence: TGTGCCAGCAGCTTGGGAGGGGGGGCGACCGGGGAGCTGTTTTTT. Its protein is CASSLGGGATGELFF.

V and J are TRBV10-3 and TRBJ1-1; TRBD1 matches at 10 bases. J was trimmed by 1 base and V by 7 bases; bases with no gene match: 3. This CDR3 comprises 14 residues. Germline V gives CDR1 ENHRY, CDR2 SYGVKD. CDR3 region: CAITWDRGNTEAFF. The CDR3 coding sequence is TGTGCCATCACTTGGGACAGGGGGAACACTGAAGCTTTCTTT.

This clone was recorded a few times. The chain joins TRBV19 to TRBJ1-2; 11 bases match TRBD1. Germline V gene sequence: CDR1 LNHDA, CDR2 SQIVND (reference sequence). V gave up 3 bases and J gave up 4 bases; unmatched junction bases: 4. The CDR3 contains 15 residues. The CDR3 nucleotides are TGTGCCAGTAGTATCGGGACAGGGGGAAGCTATGGCTACACCTTC. Translation: CASSIGTGGSYGYTF.

This clone came up once. V gene TRBV2 combines with J gene TRBJ1-5; 10 nucleotides line up with TRBD1. This CDR3 contains 15 residues. The V gene end was trimmed by 6 bases and the J gene end by 2 bases; junction bases not matched to a gene: 4. In germline, CDR1 is SNHLY, CDR2 FYNNEI. The CDR3 spells CASRGTGVGNQPQHF. As DNA, the CDR3 is TGTGCCAGCAGAGGGACAGGGGTTGGCAATCAGCCCCAGCATTTT.

The chain has TRBV2 and TRBJ2-2, with 10 bases matching TRBD1. CDR3 length: 14 amino acids. Germline CDR1 SNHLY, CDR2 FYNNEI. V shed 5 bases, J shed 6 bases, and the junction held 3 bases outside the gene matches. In nucleotides, the CDR3 is TGTGCCAGCAGTCGGACAGGGGGGCCCGGGGAGCTGTTTTTT. Its translation: CASSRTGGPGELFF.

The chain couples TRBV5-8 to TRBJ1-5; TRBD1 agrees at 9 bases. Germline CDR1 SGHTS, CDR2 YDEGEE. Losses at the gene ends were 0 bases for V and 4 bases for J; bases not matched to a gene: 2. The CDR3 is 15 amino acids. This chain's CDR3 is CASSLETGGNQPQHF. For the CDR3, the DNA is TGTGCCAGCAGCTTGGAGACAGGGGGAAATCAGCCCCAGCATTTT.

This clone occurred a few times. CDR3 in DNA: TGCGCCAGCAGGCCAAGCGCAGACAGGAACACTGAAGCTTTCTTT. This codes for CASRPSADRNTEAFF. This sequence joins TRBV4-1 and TRBJ1-1, with D tentatively TRBD1 (5 bases). Germline lookup yields CDR1 MGHRA and CDR2 YSYEKL. Between the trimmed V and J ends, which lost 6 bases and 1 base, there was a span of 15 bases. The CDR3 sequence is 15 residues long.

The rearrangement joins TRBV5-1 to TRBJ1-2; D unclear. CDR3 size: 13 residues. Germline CDR1 is SGHRS and CDR2 is YFSETQ. V lost 1 base to trimming and J lost 8 bases, with 12 bases between them. The CDR3: CASSLTADSGYTF. In DNA, the CDR3 is TGCGCCAGCAGCTTGACAGCGGACTCCGGCTACACCTTC.

The rearrangement uses TRBV6-1 and TRBJ1-3; TRBD1 might be the D (5 bases). Between the trimmed V and J ends, which lost 2 bases and 1 base, there was a span of 12 bases. The CDR3 extends over 16 amino acids. Per germline, CDR1 MNHNS and CDR2 SASEGT. CDR3 region: CASSERGLFSGNTIYF. DNA of the CDR3: TGTGCCAGCAGTGAAAGGGGACTGTTTTCTGGAAACACCATATATTTT.

This clone turned up a few times. CDR3 DNA sequence: TGTGCCAGCAGCTGGGGACAGGGCGAACGGGGCTACACCTTC. Encoded protein: CASSWGQGERGYTF. V usage is TRBV5-4 and J usage is TRBJ1-2, with 9 positions matching TRBD1. The germline gives CDR1 SGHNT, CDR2 YYREEE (reference sequence). CDR3 length: 14 amino acids. V lost 3 bases to trimming and J lost 8 bases; unmatched junction nucleotides: 8.

This sequence joins TRBV4-3 and TRBJ1-1; maybe TRBD1 (5 bases). The CDR3 spans 18 residues. Germline V gene sequence: CDR1 LGHNA, CDR2 YSLEER. The germline V and J ends were trimmed by 0 bases and 0 bases, with 17 bases remaining between them. In DNA, the CDR3 is TGCGCCAGCAGCCAAGATGTGACAGCCCTAAGGGTGAACACTGAAGCTTTCTTT. This encodes CASSQDVTALRVNTEAFF.

This chain links TRBV30 with TRBJ2-5; possible D gene TRBD1, 5 bases. Germline V gene data show CDR1 as GTSNPN and CDR2 as SVGIG (reference sequence). Trimming took 1 base from V and 7 from J, leaving 13 bases between them. The CDR3 consists of 13 residues. The CDR3 DNA follows: TGTGCCTGGAGTGGACAGACGTTGAGGACCCAGTACTTC. As protein: CAWSGQTLRTQYF. The whole variable domain, filled in from reference TRBV30 and TRBJ2-5, reads SQTIHQWPATLVQPVGSPLSLECTVEGTSNPNLYWYRQAAGRGLQLLFYSVGIGQISSEVPQNLSASRPQDRQFILSSKKLLLSDSGFYLCAWSGQTLRTQYFGPGTRLLVL.